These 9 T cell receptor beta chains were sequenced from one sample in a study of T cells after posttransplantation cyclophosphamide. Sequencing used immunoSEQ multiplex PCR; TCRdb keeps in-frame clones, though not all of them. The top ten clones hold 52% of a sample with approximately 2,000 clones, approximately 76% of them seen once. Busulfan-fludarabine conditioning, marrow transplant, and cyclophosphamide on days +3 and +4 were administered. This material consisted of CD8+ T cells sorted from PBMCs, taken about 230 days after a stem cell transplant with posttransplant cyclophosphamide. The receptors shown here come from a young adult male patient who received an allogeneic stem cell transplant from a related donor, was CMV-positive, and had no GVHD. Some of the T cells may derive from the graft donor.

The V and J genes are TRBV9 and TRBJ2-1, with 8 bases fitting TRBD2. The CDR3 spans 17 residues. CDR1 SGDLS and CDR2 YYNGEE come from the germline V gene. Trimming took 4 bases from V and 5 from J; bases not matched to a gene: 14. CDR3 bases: TGTGCCAGCAGCCCCGACCACGGACTAGCAGTGAACAATGAGCAGTTCTTC. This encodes CASSPDHGLAVNNEQFF. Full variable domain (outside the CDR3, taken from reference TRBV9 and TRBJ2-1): DSGVTQTPKHLITATGQRVTLRCSPRSGDLSVYWYQQSLDQGLQFLIQYYNGEERAKGNILERFSAQQFPDLHSELNLSSLELGDSALYFCASSPDHGLAVNNEQFFGPGTRLTVL.

CDR3 coding DNA: TGCGCCAGCAGCCGTACAGGGCGCACCGGGGAGCTGTTTTTT. Translation gives CASSRTGRTGELFF. The chain employs TRBV4-1 and TRBJ2-2; tentatively, D is TRBD1 (6 bases). The CDR3 has 14 amino acids. CDR1 and CDR2 from the germline V gene are MGHRA and YSYEKL. V lost 4 bases to trimming and J lost 4 bases, with 10 bases between them.

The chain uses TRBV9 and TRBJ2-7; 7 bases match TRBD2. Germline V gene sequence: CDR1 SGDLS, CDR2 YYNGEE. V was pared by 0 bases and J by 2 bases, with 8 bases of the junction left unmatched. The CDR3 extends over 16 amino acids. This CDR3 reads CASSVDGGGSPYEQYF. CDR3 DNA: TGTGCCAGCAGCGTAGACGGGGGAGGGTCCCCCTACGAGCAGTACTTC.

CDR3 sequence reads: CASSQDRLTAGETQYF. The CDR3 DNA sequence: TGTGCCAGCAGCCAAGACAGACTAACAGCCGGAGAGACCCAGTACTTC. The chain is built from TRBV4-2 and TRBJ2-5; weak D call: TRBD2 (5 bases). This CDR3 has 16 amino acids. The V gene lost 0 bases and the J gene lost 4 bases, with 15 bases spanning the gap. Germline lookup yields CDR1 LGHNA and CDR2 YNFKEQ.

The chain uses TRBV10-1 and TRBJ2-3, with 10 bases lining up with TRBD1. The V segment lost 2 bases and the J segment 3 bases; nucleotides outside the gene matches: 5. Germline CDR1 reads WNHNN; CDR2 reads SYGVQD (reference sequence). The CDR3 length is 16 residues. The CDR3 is CASSEVGTGATDTQYF. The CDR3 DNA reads TGCGCCAGCAGTGAGGTGGGGACAGGGGCAACAGATACGCAGTATTTT.

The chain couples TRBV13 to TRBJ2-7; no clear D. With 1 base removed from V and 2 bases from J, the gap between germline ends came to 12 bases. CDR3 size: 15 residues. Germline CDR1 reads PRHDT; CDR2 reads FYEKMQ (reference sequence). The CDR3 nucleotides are TGTGCCAGCAGCTTAGACTTACAGCTTCCCTACGAGCAGTACTTC. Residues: CASSLDLQLPYEQYF. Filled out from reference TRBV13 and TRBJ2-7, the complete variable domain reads AAGVIQSPRHLIKEKRETATLKCYPIPRHDTVYWYQQGPGQDPQFLISFYEKMQSDKGSIPDRFSAQQFSDYHSELNMSSLELGDSALYFCASSLDLQLPYEQYFGPGTRLTVT.

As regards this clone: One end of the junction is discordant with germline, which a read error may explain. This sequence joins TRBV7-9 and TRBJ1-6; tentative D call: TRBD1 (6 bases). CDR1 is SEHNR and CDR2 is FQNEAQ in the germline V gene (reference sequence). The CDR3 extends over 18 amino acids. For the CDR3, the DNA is TGTGCCAGCAGCTTCAGGGACACCCCGAGCTCCTATAATTCTCCCCCCCGCTTT. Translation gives CASSFRDTPSSYNSPPRF. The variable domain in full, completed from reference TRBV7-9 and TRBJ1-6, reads DTGVSQNPRHKITKRGQNVTFRCDPISEHNRLYWYRQTLGQGPEFLTYFQNEAQLEKSRLLSDRFSAERPKGSFSTLEIQRTEQGDSAMYLCASSFRDTPSSYNSPPRFGNGTRLTVT.

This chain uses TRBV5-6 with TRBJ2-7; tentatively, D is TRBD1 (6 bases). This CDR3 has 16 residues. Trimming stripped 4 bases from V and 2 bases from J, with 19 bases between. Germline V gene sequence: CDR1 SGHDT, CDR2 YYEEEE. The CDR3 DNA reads TGTGCCAGCAGCCTGGTCCGGGACACGGAGCCCTACGAGCAGTACTTC. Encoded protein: CASSLVRDTEPYEQYF.

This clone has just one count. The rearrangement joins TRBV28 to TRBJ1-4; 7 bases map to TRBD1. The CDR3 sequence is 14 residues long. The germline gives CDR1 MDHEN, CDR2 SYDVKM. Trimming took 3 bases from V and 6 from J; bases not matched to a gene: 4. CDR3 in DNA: TGTGCCAGCAGTTTCGGACAGGAGGATGAAAAACTGTTTTTT. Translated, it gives CASSFGQEDEKLFF.